This paragraph covers one T cell receptor (beta chain) sequence. The junction does not match germline at one end; this may be a read error. This sample was included in a study of metastatic and nonmetastatic thyroid tumors. TCRdb re-processed the PCR reads through MiXCR. The table records 15,000 to 20,000 clones, more than 20% of them present only once. Treatment of any kind had been given to no patient before thyroid surgery. Germline assignment: CDR1 SGHNT and CDR2 YENEEA. This CDR3 has 12 residues. This receptor was taken from a female donor with papillary thyroid cancer or a benign thyroid nodule (not recorded which). Some clones in this sample may be carry-over from other donors' samples. Material: adjacent normal tissue. The chain carries TRBV11-3 and TRBJ1-6; no reliable D call. CDR3 coding DNA: TGTGCCAGCAGCTTTTATAATTCACCACTCCACTTT. This translates into CASSFYNSPLHF. The variable domain in full, completed from reference TRBV11-3 and TRBJ1-6, reads EAGVVQSPRYKIIEKKQPVAFWCNPISGHNTLYWYLQNLGQGPELLIRYENEEAVDDSQLPKDRFSAERLKGVDSTLKIQPAELGDSAVYLCASSFYNSPLHFGNGTRLTVT.